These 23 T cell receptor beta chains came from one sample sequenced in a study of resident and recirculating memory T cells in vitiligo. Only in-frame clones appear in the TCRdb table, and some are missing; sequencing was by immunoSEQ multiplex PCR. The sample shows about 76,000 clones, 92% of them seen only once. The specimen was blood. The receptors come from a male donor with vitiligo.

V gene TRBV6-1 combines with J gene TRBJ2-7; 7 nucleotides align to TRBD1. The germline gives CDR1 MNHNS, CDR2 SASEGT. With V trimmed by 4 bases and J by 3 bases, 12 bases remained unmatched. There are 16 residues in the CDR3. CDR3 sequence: CASSAPRGQFNYEQYF. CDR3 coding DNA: TGTGCCAGCAGTGCGCCAAGGGGACAGTTCAACTACGAGCAGTACTTC.

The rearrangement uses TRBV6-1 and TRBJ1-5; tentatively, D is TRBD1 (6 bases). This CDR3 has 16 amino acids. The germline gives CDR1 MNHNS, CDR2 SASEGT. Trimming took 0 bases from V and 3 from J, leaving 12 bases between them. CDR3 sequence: CASSEALGHNNQPQHF. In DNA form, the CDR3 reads TGTGCCAGCAGTGAAGCGCTGGGACACAACAATCAGCCCCAGCATTTT.

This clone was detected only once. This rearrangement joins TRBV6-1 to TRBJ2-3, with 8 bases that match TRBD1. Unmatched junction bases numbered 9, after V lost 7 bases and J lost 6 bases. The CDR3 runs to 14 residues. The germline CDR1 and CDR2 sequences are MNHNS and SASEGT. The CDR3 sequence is CASTAGQGVDTQYF. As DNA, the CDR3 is TGTGCCAGCACCGCCGGACAGGGTGTCGATACGCAGTATTTT.

The chain's CDR3 is CAISESLTTSASTDTQYF. CDR3 nucleotide sequence: TGTGCCATCAGTGAGTCCCTGACCACTAGCGCTAGCACAGATACGCAGTATTTT. The rearrangement uses TRBV10-3 and TRBJ2-3, with 7 positions matching TRBD2. Germline trimming cut 0 bases from V and 0 bases from J; bases unmatched to any gene: 9. Germline CDR1 reads ENHRY; CDR2 reads SYGVKD. The CDR3 spans 18 residues.

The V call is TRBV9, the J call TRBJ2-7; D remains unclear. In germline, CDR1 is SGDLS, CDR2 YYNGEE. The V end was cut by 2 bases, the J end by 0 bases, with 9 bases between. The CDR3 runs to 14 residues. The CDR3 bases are TGTGCCAGCAGCGTGAGGAGAGACTCCTACGAGCAGTACTTC. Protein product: CASSVRRDSYEQYF.

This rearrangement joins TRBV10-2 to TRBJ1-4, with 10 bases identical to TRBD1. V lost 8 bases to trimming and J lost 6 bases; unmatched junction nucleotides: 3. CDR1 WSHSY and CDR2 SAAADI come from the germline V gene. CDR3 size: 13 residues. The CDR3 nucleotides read TGCGCCAGCCATGACAGGGGGCATGAAAAACTGTTTTTT. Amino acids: CASHDRGHEKLFF.

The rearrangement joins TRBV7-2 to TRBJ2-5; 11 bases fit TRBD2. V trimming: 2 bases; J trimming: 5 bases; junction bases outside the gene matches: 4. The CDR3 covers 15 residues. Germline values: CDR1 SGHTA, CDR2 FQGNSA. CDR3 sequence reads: CASSLTSGGRETQYF. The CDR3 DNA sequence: TGTGCCAGCAGCTTAACTAGCGGGGGAAGGGAGACCCAGTACTTC.

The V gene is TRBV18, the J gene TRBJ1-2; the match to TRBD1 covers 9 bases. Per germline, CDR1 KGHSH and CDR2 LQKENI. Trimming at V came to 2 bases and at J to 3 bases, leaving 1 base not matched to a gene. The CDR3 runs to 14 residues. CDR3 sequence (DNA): TGTGCCAGCTCACCAGGGACAGGGTACTATGGCTACACCTTC. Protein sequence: CASSPGTGYYGYTF.

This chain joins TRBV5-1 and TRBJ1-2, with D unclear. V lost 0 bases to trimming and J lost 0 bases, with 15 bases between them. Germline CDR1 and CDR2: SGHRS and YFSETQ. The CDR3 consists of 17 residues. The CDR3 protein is CASSLVGGQMTNYGYTF. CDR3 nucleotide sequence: TGCGCCAGCAGCTTGGTCGGTGGGCAGATGACTAACTATGGCTACACCTTC.

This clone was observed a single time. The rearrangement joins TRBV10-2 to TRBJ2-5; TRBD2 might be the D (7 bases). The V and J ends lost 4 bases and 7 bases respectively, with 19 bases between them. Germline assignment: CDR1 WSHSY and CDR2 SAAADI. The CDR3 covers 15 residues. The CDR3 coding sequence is TGCGCCAGCAGTGTCCCCTCGGACAGCGGGGCGACCCAGTACTTC. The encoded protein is CASSVPSDSGATQYF.

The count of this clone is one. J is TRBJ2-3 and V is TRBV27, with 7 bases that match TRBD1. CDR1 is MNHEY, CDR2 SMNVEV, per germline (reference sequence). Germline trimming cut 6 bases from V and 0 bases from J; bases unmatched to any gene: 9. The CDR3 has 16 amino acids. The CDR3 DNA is TGTGCCAGCAGGTGGACAGGTGGACGGAGCACAGATACGCAGTATTTT. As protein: CASRWTGGRSTDTQYF.

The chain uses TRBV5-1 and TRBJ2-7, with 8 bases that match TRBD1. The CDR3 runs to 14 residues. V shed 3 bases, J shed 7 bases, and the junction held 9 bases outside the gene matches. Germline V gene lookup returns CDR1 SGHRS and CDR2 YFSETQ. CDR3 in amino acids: CASSWTGPLWEQYF. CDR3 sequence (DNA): TGCGCCAGCAGCTGGACAGGGCCCCTATGGGAGCAGTACTTC.

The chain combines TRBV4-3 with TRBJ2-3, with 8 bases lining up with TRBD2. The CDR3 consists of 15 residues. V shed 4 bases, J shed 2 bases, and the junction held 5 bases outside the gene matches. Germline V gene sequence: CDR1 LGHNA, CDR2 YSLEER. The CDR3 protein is CASSPGGQFTDTQYF. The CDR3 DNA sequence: TGCGCCAGCAGCCCGGGGGGGCAGTTCACAGATACGCAGTATTTT.

The CDR3: CASSFGNTDTQYF. The CDR3 nucleotides read TGTGCCAGCAGCTTTGGCAACACAGATACGCAGTATTTT. V gene TRBV7-7 combines with J gene TRBJ2-3, with unresolved D. This CDR3 contains 13 residues. Trimming pared 3 bases from V and 2 bases from J, leaving 6 bases between. Germline CDR1 SSHAT, CDR2 FNYEAQ (reference sequence).

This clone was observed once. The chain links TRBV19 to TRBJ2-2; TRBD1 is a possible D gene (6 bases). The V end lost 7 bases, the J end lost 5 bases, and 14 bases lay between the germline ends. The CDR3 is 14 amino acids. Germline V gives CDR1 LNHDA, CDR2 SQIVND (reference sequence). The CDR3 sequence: CASIGIQGTGELFF. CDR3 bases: TGTGCCAGTATCGGTATCCAGGGGACCGGGGAGCTGTTTTTT. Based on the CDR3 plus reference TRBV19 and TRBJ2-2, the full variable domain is DGGITQSPKYLFRKEGQNVTLSCEQNLNHDAMYWYRQDPGQGLRLIYYSQIVNDFQKGDIAEGYSVSREKKESFPLTVTSAQKNPTAFYLCASIGIQGTGELFFGEGSRLTVL.

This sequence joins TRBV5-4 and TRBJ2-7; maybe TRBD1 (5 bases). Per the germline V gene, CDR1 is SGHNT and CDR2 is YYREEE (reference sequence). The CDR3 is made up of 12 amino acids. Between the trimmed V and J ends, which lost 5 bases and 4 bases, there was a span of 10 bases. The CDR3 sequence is CASSLTDYEQYF. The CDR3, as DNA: TGTGCCAGCAGTCTGACAGATTACGAGCAGTACTTC. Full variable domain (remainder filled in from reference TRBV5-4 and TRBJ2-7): ETGVTQSPTHLIKTRGQQVTLRCSSQSGHNTVSWYQQALGQGPQFIFQYYREEENGRGNFPPRFSGLQFPNYSSELNVNALELDDSALYLCASSLTDYEQYFGPGTRLTVT.

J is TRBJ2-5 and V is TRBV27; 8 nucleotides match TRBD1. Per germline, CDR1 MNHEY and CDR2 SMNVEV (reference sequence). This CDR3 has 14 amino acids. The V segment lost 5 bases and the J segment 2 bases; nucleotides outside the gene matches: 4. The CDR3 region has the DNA TGTGCCAGCAGTACGAGGGACAGGCAAGAGACCCAGTACTTC. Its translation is CASSTRDRQETQYF.

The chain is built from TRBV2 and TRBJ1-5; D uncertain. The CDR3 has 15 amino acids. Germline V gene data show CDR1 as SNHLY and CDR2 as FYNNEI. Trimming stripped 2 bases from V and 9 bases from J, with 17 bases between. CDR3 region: CASSESWASKAPQHF. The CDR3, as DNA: TGTGCCAGCAGTGAATCCTGGGCCTCGAAGGCGCCCCAGCATTTT.

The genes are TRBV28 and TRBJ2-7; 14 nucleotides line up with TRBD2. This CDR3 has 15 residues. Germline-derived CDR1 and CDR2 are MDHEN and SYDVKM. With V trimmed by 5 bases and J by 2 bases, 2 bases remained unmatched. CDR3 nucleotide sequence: TGTGCCAGCAGTGGGACTAGCGGGAGCACCTACGAGCAGTACTTC. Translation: CASSGTSGSTYEQYF.

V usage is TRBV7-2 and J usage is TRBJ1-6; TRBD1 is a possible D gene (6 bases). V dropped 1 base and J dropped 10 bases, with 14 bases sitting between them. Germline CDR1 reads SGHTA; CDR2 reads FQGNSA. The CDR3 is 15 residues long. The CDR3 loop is CASSLVGGARSPLHF. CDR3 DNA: TGTGCCAGCAGCTTAGTTGGGGGGGCAAGATCACCCCTCCACTTT. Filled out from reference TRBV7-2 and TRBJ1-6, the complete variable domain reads GAGVSQSPSNKVTEKGKDVELRCDPISGHTALYWYRQSLGQGLEFLIYFQGNSAPDKSGLPSDRFSAERTGGSVSTLTIQRTQQEDSAVYLCASSLVGGARSPLHFGNGTRLTVT.

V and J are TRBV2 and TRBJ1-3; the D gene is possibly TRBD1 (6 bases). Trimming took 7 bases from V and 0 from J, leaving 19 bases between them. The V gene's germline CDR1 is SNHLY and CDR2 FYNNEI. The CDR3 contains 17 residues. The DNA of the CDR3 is TGTGCCAGCATCCCCATTAACAGGGCCTTCTCTGGAAACACCATATATTTT. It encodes CASIPINRAFSGNTIYF.

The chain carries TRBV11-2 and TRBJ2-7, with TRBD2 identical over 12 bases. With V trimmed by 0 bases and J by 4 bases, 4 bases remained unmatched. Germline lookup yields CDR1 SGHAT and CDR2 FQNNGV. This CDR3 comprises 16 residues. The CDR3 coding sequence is TGTGCCAGCAGCTTAGATAGGCTAGCGGGAGGGTACGAGCAGTACTTC. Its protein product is CASSLDRLAGGYEQYF.

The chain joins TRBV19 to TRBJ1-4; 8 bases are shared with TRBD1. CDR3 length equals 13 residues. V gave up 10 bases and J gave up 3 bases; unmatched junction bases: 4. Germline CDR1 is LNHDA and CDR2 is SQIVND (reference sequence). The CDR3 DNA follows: TGTGCCACCACGGACAGGGCTAATGAAAAACTGTTTTTT. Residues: CATTDRANEKLFF.